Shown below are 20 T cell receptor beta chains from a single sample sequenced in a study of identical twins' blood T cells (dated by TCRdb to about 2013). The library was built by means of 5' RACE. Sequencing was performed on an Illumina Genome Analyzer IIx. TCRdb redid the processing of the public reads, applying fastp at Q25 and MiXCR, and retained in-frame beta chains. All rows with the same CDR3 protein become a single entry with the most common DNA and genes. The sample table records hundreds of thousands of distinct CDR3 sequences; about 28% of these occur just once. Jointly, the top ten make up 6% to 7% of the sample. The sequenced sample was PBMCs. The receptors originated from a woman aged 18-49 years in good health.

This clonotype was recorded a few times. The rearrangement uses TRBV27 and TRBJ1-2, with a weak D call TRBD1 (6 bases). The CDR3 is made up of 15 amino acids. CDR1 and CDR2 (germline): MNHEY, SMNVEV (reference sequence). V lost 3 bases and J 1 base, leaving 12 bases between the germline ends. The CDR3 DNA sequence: TGTGCCAGCAGTTTCCAGGGGCGAATTAACTATGGCTACACCTTC. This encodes CASSFQGRINYGYTF.

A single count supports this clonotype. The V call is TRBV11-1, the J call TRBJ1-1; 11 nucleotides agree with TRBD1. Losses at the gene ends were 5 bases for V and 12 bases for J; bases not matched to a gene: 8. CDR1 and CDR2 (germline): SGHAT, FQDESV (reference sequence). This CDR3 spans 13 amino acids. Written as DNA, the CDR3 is TGTGCCAGCAGCGGACGGACAGGGGGCCAATCTTTCTTT. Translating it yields CASSGRTGGQSFF.

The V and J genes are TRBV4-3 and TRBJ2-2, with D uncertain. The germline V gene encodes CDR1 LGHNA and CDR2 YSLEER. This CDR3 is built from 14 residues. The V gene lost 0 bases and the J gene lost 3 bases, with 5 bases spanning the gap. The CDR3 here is CASSQEGYTGELFF. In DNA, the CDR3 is TGCGCCAGCAGCCAAGAAGGTTACACCGGGGAGCTGTTTTTT.

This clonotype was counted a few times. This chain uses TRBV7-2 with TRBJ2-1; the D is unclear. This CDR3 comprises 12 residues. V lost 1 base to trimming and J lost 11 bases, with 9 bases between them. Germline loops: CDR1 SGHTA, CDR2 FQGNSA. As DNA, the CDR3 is TGTGCCAGCAGCTTAGAAACCGCGAAGCAGTTCTTC. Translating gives CASSLETAKQFF.

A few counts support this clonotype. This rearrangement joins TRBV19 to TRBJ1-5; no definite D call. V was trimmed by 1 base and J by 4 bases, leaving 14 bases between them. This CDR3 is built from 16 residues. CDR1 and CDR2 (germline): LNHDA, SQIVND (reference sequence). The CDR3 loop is CASSIGHAYSNQPQHF. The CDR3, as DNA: TGTGCCAGTAGTATAGGGCATGCATATAGTAATCAGCCCCAGCATTTT.

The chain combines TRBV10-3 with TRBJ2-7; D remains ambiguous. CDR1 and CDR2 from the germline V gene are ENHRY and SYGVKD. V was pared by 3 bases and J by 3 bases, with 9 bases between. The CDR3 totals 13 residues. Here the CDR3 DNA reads TGTGCCATCAGTGAATCAATTTACTACGAGCAGTACTTC. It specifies CAISESIYYEQYF.

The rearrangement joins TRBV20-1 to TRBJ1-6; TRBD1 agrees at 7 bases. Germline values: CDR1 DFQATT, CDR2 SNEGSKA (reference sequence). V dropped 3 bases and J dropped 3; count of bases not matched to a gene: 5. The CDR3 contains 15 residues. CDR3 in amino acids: CSARGRDSYNSPLHF. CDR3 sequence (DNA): TGCAGTGCTAGGGGCCGGGACAGCTATAATTCACCCCTCCACTTT.

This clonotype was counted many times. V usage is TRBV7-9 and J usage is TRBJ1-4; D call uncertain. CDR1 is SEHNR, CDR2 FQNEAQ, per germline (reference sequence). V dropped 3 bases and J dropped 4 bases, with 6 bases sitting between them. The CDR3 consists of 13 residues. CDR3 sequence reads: CASSFSDNEKLFF. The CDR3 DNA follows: TGTGCCAGCAGCTTCTCCGATAATGAAAAACTGTTTTTT.

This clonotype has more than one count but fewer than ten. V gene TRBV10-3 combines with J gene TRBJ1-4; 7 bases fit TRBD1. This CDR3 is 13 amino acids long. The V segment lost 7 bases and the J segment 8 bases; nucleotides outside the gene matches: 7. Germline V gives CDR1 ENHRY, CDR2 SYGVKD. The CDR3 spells CAITSSRGEKLFF. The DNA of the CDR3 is TGTGCCATCACGTCAAGCAGGGGGGAAAAACTGTTTTTT.

CDR3 protein: CSANPVRLNEKLFF. The CDR3 DNA follows: TGCAGTGCTAACCCCGTACGGCTTAATGAAAAACTGTTTTTT. The chain is built from TRBV20-1 and TRBJ1-4; D remains unclear. CDR1 is DFQATT and CDR2 is SNEGSKA in the germline V gene (reference sequence). Trimming took 4 bases from V and 4 from J, leaving 13 bases between them. The CDR3 extends over 14 amino acids.

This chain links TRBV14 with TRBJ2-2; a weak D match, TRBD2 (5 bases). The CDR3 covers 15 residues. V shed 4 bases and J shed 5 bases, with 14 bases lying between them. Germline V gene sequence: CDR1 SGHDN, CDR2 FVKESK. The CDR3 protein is CASSPQRSETGELFF. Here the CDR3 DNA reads TGTGCCAGCAGCCCTCAGCGGTCGGAAACCGGGGAGCTGTTTTTT.

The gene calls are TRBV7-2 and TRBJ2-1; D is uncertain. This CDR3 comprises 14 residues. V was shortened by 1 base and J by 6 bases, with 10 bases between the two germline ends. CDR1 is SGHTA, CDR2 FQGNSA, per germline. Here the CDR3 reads CASSLVRLSNEQFF. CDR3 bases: TGTGCCAGCAGCTTAGTCCGACTGTCCAATGAGCAGTTCTTC. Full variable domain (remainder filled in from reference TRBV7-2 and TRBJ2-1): GAGVSQSPSNKVTEKGKDVELRCDPISGHTALYWYRQSLGQGLEFLIYFQGNSAPDKSGLPSDRFSAERTGGSVSTLTIQRTQQEDSAVYLCASSLVRLSNEQFFGPGTRLTVL.

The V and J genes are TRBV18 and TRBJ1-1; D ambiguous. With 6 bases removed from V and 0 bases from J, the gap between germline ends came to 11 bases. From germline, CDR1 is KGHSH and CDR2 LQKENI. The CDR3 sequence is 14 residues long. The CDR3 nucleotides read TGTGCCAGCTCCCCCCTGGGAGTGAACACTGAAGCTTTCTTT. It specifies CASSPLGVNTEAFF.

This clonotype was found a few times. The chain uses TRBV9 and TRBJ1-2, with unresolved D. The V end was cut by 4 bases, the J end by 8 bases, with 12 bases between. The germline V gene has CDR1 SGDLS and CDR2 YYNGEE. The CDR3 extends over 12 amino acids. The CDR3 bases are TGTGCCAGCAGCACGCTGGGGTACGGCTACACCTTC. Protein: CASSTLGYGYTF.

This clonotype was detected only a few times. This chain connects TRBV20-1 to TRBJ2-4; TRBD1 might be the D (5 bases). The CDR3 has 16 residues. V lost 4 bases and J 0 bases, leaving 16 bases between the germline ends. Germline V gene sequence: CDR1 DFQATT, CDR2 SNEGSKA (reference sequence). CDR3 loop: CSAKLDSYLAKNIQYF. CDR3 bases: TGCAGTGCTAAACTTGACAGTTACTTAGCCAAAAACATTCAGTACTTC.

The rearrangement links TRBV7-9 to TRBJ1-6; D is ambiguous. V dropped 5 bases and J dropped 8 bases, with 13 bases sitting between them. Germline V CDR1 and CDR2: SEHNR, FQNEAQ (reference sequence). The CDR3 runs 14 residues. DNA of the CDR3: TGTGCCAGCAGCGTATCCTCGGCCGATTCACCCCTCCACTTT. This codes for CASSVSSADSPLHF.

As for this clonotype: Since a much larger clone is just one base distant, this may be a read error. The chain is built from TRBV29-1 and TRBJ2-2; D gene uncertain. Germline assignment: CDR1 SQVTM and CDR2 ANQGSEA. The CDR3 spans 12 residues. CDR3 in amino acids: CGVDYTGGELFF. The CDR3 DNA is TGCGGCGTTGATTATACGGGCGGGGAGCTGTTTTTT.

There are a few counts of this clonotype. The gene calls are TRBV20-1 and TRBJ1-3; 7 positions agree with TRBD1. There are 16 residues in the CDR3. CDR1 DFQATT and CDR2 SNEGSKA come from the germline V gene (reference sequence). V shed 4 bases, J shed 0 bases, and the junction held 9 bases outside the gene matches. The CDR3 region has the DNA TGCAGTGCTAAGGAGGGGGCCACGCTCTCTGGAAACACCATATATTTT. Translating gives CSAKEGATLSGNTIYF.

In DNA, the CDR3 is TGTGCCAGCAGTGACTCTAGCGGGAACACCGGGGAGCTGTTTTTT. This gives the protein CASSDSSGNTGELFF. The chain recombines TRBV6-4 with TRBJ2-2, with a weak D call TRBD2 (6 bases). The CDR3 contains 15 residues. With 0 bases removed from V and 1 base from J, the gap between germline ends came to 6 bases. CDR1 is MRHNA and CDR2 is SNTAGT in the germline V gene.

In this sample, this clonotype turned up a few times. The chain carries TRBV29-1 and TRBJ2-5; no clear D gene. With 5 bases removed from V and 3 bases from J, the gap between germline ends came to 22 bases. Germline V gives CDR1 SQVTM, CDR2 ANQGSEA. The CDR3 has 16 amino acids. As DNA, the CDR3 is TGCAGCGTTCAGTCCCCGGCCTCTAAGGCGAAAGAGACCCAGTACTTC. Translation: CSVQSPASKAKETQYF.